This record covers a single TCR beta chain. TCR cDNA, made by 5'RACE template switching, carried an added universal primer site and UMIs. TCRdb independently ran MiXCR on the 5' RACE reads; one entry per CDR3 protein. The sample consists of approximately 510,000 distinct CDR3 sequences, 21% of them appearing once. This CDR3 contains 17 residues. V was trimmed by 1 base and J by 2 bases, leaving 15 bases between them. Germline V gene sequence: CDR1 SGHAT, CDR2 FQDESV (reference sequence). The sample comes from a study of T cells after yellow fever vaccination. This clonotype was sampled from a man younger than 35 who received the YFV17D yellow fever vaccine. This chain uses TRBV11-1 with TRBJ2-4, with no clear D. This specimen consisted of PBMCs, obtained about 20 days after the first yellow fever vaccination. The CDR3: CASSLVAASPPKNIQYF. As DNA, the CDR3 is TGTGCCAGCAGCTTAGTAGCAGCTTCGCCCCCCAAAAACATTCAGTACTTC.